One and the same sample provided the 15 T cell receptor beta chains below, sequenced in a study of shared clonotypes between healthy human individuals. The assay was immunoSEQ multiplex PCR, and TCRdb's table has in-frame clones only and misses some. The data show 2 million to 2.5 million clones, less than 95% seen once. Source material: naive CD4+ T cells from PBMCs. Stated subset: CD45RA+ positively selected. The source of these receptors is a man younger than 35 in good health. Some clones in this sample may be carry-over from other donors' samples.

V is TRBV11-2 and J is TRBJ2-4, with 8 bases that match TRBD2. Germline assignment: CDR1 SGHAT and CDR2 FQNNGV. The CDR3 totals 16 residues. After removal of 2 bases from V and 3 bases from J, the junction contained 6 bases not matched to a gene. The CDR3 sequence: CASSLRAGGVKNIQYF. The DNA for the CDR3 is TGTGCCAGCAGCTTACGGGCCGGGGGGGTCAAAAACATTCAGTACTTC. Combining the CDR3 with reference TRBV11-2 and TRBJ2-4 gives the whole variable domain EAGVAQSPRYKIIEKRQSVAFWCNPISGHATLYWYQQILGQGPKLLIQFQNNGVVDDSQLPKDRFSAERLKGVDSTLKIQPAKLEDSAVYLCASSLRAGGVKNIQYFGAGTRLSVL.

On this clone itself: Other DNA sequences within the sample encode an identical CDR3. The chain is built from TRBV10-1 and TRBJ1-1; D unresolved. Deletions cut 6 bases from V and 6 bases from J, with 17 bases between. The CDR3 spans 14 residues. CDR1 and CDR2 (germline): WNHNN, SYGVQD (reference sequence). The CDR3 DNA is TGCGCCAGCAGGCCGACGGGGTTGGGCGCTGAAGCTTTCTTT. This translates into CASRPTGLGAEAFF.

The gene calls are TRBV6-1 and TRBJ2-7, with D hard to call. Looked up from germline, CDR1 is MNHNS and CDR2 is SASEGT. The CDR3 runs 15 residues. Trimming left V 5 bases short and J 3 bases short, with 17 bases between. CDR3 DNA: TGTGCCAGCAGTCTAACCCGGGCTCTTGACTACGAGCAGTACTTC. Amino acid sequence: CASSLTRALDYEQYF.

Concerning this clone: At the DNA level, this CDR3 is encoded by other sequences in the same sample as well. The V and J genes are TRBV6-5 and TRBJ2-7; 9 positions agree with TRBD1. CDR1 and CDR2 (germline): MNHEY, SVGAGI. V dropped 0 bases and J dropped 4; count of bases not matched to a gene: 4. The CDR3 length is 15 residues. The CDR3 region is CASSYSNRGQYEQYF. DNA for the CDR3: TGTGCCAGCAGTTACTCGAACAGGGGGCAATACGAGCAGTACTTC.

Comment on this clone: Other DNA sequences of this sample code for an identical CDR3. The J gene is TRBJ1-1, the V gene TRBV19, with D unresolved. CDR3 length equals 14 residues. CDR1 and CDR2 from the germline V gene are LNHDA and SQIVND (reference sequence). V was trimmed by 3 bases and J by 1 base, leaving 9 bases between them. CDR3 sequence (DNA): TGTGCCAGTAGTATCAGGCTCCAGAACACTGAAGCTTTCTTT. Amino acid sequence: CASSIRLQNTEAFF.

A note on this clone: The identical CDR3 is also encoded by other nucleotide sequences in the sample. This rearrangement joins TRBV28 to TRBJ2-3; D remains ambiguous. V was shortened by 6 bases and J by 2 bases, with 6 bases between the two germline ends. The CDR3 contains 12 residues. Germline CDR1 reads MDHEN; CDR2 reads SYDVKM. CDR3 sequence reads: CASSLITDTQYF. The CDR3 DNA reads as TGTGCCAGCAGCCTTATCACAGATACGCAGTATTTT.

The chain has TRBV20-1 and TRBJ1-1, with 7 positions matching TRBD1. J lost 10 bases, V lost 3 bases, and 2 bases had no gene match. The CDR3 is made up of 10 amino acids. CDR1 and CDR2 from the germline V gene are DFQATT and SNEGSKA (reference sequence). The CDR3 sequence: CSASDRVAFF. The CDR3 DNA reads as TGCAGTGCTAGTGACAGGGTAGCTTTCTTT.

The chain employs TRBV2 and TRBJ2-5; D gene unclear. Trimming took 3 bases from V and 2 from J, leaving 10 bases between them. The germline gives CDR1 SNHLY, CDR2 FYNNEI. The CDR3 consists of 14 residues. The CDR3 sequence: CASSDYGVQETQYF. The DNA of the CDR3 is TGTGCCAGCAGTGATTATGGGGTTCAAGAGACCCAGTACTTC. Complete variable domain (other parts from reference TRBV2 and TRBJ2-5): EPEVTQTPSHQVTQMGQEVILRCVPISNHLYFYWYRQILGQKVEFLVSFYNNEISEKSEIFDDQFSVERPDGSNFTLKIRSTKLEDSAMYFCASSDYGVQETQYFGPGTRLLVL.

The DNA for the CDR3 is TGTGCCAGCAGCTTGAGCAGGTGGAATTCACCCCTCCACTTT. This translates into CASSLSRWNSPLHF. The chain has TRBV5-6 and TRBJ1-6; D gene uncertain. Between the trimmed V and J ends, which lost 1 base and 7 bases, there was a span of 9 bases. CDR3 length: 14 amino acids. Germline V gene data show CDR1 as SGHDT and CDR2 as YYEEEE.

The chain joins TRBV18 to TRBJ1-3, with D unclear. V shed 2 bases and J shed 0 bases, with 17 bases lying between them. The germline gives CDR1 KGHSH, CDR2 LQKENI. The CDR3 has 18 residues. In nucleotides, the CDR3 is TGTGCCAGCTCACCATTCTATAACAGCCAAAGCTCTGGAAACACCATATATTTT. Protein sequence: CASSPFYNSQSSGNTIYF.

This clone was seen only once. The V gene is TRBV7-2, the J gene TRBJ1-4, with no clear D. The CDR3 length is 15 residues. Trimming took 3 bases from V and 6 from J, leaving 14 bases between them. Germline loops: CDR1 SGHTA, CDR2 FQGNSA. DNA of the CDR3: TGTGCCAGCAGCTTGGGTCCCGGGCGGGATGAAAAACTGTTTTTT. Amino acid sequence: CASSLGPGRDEKLFF.

The chain links TRBV1 to TRBJ2-1; no DNA check was done on the table's D call, TRBD2. TRBV1 is a pseudogene segment. This CDR3 is 19 amino acids long. In DNA form, the CDR3 reads TGCACCAGCAGCCAACCCCGAGACCTAGCGGGGGTCTCCTACAATGAGCAGTTCTTC. As protein: CTSSQPRDLAGVSYNEQFF.

As concerns this clone: At the DNA level, this CDR3 is encoded by other sequences in the same sample as well. The chain couples TRBV30 to TRBJ1-1, with a possible D match to TRBD1 (6 bases). Germline V gene lookup returns CDR1 GTSNPN and CDR2 SVGIG (reference sequence). Trimming removed 0 bases from V and 5 bases from J, with 16 bases in between. This CDR3 region has 15 residues. The CDR3 loop is CAWSVGGTVNTEAFF. The CDR3 DNA sequence: TGTGCCTGGAGTGTAGGGGGTACGGTAAATACTGAAGCTTTCTTT.

The V call is TRBV6-1, the J call TRBJ1-5; possible D gene TRBD1, 6 bases. This CDR3 is built from 15 residues. Germline lookup yields CDR1 MNHNS and CDR2 SASEGT. V was trimmed by 2 bases and J by 4 bases, leaving 12 bases between them. The DNA for the CDR3 is TGTGCCAGCAGTGAATCGTCAGGGGTGAATCAGCCCCAGCATTTT. Translated: CASSESSGVNQPQHF.

The V call is TRBV27, the J call TRBJ2-1; perhaps TRBD2 as D (5 bases). CDR3 length: 15 amino acids. Germline CDR1 reads MNHEY; CDR2 reads SMNVEV (reference sequence). Trimming took 5 bases from V and 14 from J, leaving 25 bases between them. CDR3 in DNA: TGTGCCAGCAGTACTCCCCGTGAAGGGATCCTGCGGGAGTTCTTC. As protein: CASSTPREGILREFF.